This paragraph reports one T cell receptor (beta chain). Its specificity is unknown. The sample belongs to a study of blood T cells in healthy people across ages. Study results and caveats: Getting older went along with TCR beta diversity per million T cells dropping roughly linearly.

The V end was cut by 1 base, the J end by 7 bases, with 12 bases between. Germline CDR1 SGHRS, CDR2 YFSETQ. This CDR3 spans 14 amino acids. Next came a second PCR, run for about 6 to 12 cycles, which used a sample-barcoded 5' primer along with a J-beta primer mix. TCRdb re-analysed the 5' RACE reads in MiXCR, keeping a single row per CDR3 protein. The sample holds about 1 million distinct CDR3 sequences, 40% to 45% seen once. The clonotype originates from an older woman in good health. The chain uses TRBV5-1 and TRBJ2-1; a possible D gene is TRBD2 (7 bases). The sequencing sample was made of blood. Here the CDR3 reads CASSLWGGRNEQFF. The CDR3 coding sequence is TGCGCCAGCAGCTTGTGGGGGGGCCGAAATGAGCAGTTCTTC.